A single sample gave rise to the 22 T cell receptor beta chains below, sequenced in a study of T cell responses to AZD1222 COVID-19 vaccine. The repertoire was sequenced with immunoSEQ multiplex PCR; TCRdb's copy has only in-frame clones and lacks some. This sample carries around 200,000 clones, 80% to 90% of them seen once, and the ten largest clones take more than 0.4%. The source material was peripheral blood, sampled on day 0 of AZD1222 vaccination. These receptors all stem from an adult in good health.

The rearrangement joins TRBV4-1 to TRBJ2-7, with no clear D. CDR3 length: 12 amino acids. The germline CDR1 and CDR2 sequences are MGHRA and YSYEKL. The V gene lost 0 bases and the J gene lost 5 bases, with 5 bases spanning the gap. CDR3 in amino acids: CASSQEGHEQYF. CDR3 in DNA: TGCGCCAGCAGCCAAGAAGGGCACGAGCAGTACTTC.

This chain links TRBV28 with TRBJ1-5; D is possibly TRBD1 (5 bases). This CDR3 is built from 15 residues. The germline V and J ends were trimmed by 5 bases and 6 bases, with 17 bases remaining between them. Germline V gene lookup returns CDR1 MDHEN and CDR2 SYDVKM. CDR3 DNA sequence: TGTGCCAGCAGTCCCCCGGGGCGGCGGGGTCAGCCCCAGCATTTT. It is translated as CASSPPGRRGQPQHF.

The chain links TRBV7-2 to TRBJ2-5, with 7 positions matching TRBD2. This CDR3 region has 14 residues. V was pared by 5 bases and J by 6 bases, with 9 bases of the junction left unmatched. Germline CDR1 is SGHTA and CDR2 is FQGNSA. The chain's CDR3 is CASSPRREEKTQYF. The DNA for the CDR3 is TGTGCCAGCAGCCCCCGCCGGGAGGAGAAGACCCAGTACTTC.

The chain employs TRBV16 and TRBJ1-1; the D gene is possibly TRBD1 (5 bases). CDR1 KGHSY and CDR2 FQNENV come from the germline V gene. The germline V and J ends were trimmed by 3 bases and 2 bases, with 13 bases remaining between them. CDR3 size: 15 residues. Here the CDR3 DNA reads TGTGCCAGCAGCCAGAACCGGGGACGAAACACTGAAGCTTTCTTT. It codes for CASSQNRGRNTEAFF. The entire variable domain, with the rest obtained from reference TRBV16 and TRBJ1-1, is as follows: GEEVAQTPKHLVRGEGQKAKLYCAPIKGHSYVFWYQQVLKNEFKFLISFQNENVFDETGMPKERFSAKCLPNSPCSLEIQATKLEDSAVYFCASSQNRGRNTEAFFGQGTRLTVV.

This clone was counted only a few times. In nucleotides, the CDR3 is TGTGCCAGCAGCCCCGGGACAGGGGGCCAAGAGCAGTACTTC. It codes for CASSPGTGGQEQYF. This chain joins TRBV7-9 and TRBJ2-7; 12 bases match TRBD1. CDR3 size: 14 residues. Germline V gives CDR1 SEHNR, CDR2 FQNEAQ (reference sequence). The V segment lost 5 bases and the J segment 7 bases; nucleotides outside the gene matches: 6.

This clone was recorded only once. J is TRBJ2-2 and V is TRBV11-2; D remains unclear. Trimming shortened V by 3 bases and J by 4 bases, and 18 bases separated the two germline ends. Per the germline V gene, CDR1 is SGHAT and CDR2 is FQNNGV. The CDR3 is 17 residues long. The CDR3, as DNA: TGTGCCAGCAGCTTCTTTACGACCTCACCGGGCACCGGGGAGCTGTTTTTT. It yields the protein CASSFFTTSPGTGELFF.

The genes are TRBV28 and TRBJ1-1, with a possible D match to TRBD1 (6 bases). V was trimmed by 11 bases and J by 1 base, leaving 17 bases between them. The CDR3 has 14 amino acids. In germline, CDR1 is MDHEN, CDR2 SYDVKM. The CDR3 nucleotides read TGTGCCTTAACAGGGAATACACCGAACACTGAAGCTTTCTTT. This gives the protein CALTGNTPNTEAFF.

The chain couples TRBV28 to TRBJ2-3; 11 nucleotides line up with TRBD2. The CDR3 length is 24 residues. Losses at the gene ends were 4 bases for V and 4 bases for J; bases not matched to a gene: 31. Germline CDR1 and CDR2: MDHEN and SYDVKM. The CDR3 DNA reads TGTGCCAGCAGTTCATCCCGGTTAGGTGATTTTCTAGCGGGAGGCCCAGATAGGGCAGATACGCAGTATTTT. Translated, it gives CASSSSRLGDFLAGGPDRADTQYF.

The gene calls are TRBV27 and TRBJ2-5, with 7 bases matching TRBD2. CDR3 length: 17 residues. J was trimmed by 1 base and V by 3 bases; bases with no gene match: 11. Germline CDR1 reads MNHEY; CDR2 reads SMNVEV (reference sequence). The CDR3 loop is CASSFYSRLASQETQYF. Written as DNA, the CDR3 is TGTGCCAGCAGTTTCTACAGCAGACTAGCTAGCCAAGAGACCCAGTACTTC.

This chain uses TRBV5-5 with TRBJ1-1; the D is unclear. Per germline, CDR1 SGHKS and CDR2 YYEKEE (reference sequence). The CDR3 extends over 15 amino acids. Trimming removed 4 bases from V and 1 base from J, with 14 bases in between. CDR3 bases: TGTGCCAGCAGCCTGACCCCACGGAGGAACACTGAAGCTTTCTTT. Its translation: CASSLTPRRNTEAFF.

The table lists this clone with a few counts. This chain connects TRBV5-1 to TRBJ1-4; tentative D call: TRBD1 (6 bases). V shed 4 bases and J shed 3 bases, with 13 bases lying between them. Germline V CDR1 and CDR2: SGHRS, YFSETQ. CDR3 size: 15 residues. DNA for the CDR3: TGCGCCAGCAGCCCGGGGGCTGCCGCTAATGAAAAACTGTTTTTT. Its protein is CASSPGAAANEKLFF.

The chain couples TRBV4-1 to TRBJ2-1; the match to TRBD2 covers 14 bases. This CDR3 is 15 amino acids long. V gave up 2 bases and J gave up 15 bases; unmatched junction bases: 9. Germline lookup yields CDR1 MGHRA and CDR2 YSYEKL. The CDR3: CASSQPGLAGVFWFF. CDR3 nucleotides: TGCGCCAGCAGCCAACCGGGACTAGCGGGAGTGTTTTGGTTCTTC.

This chain joins TRBV19 and TRBJ1-2; D perhaps matches TRBD1 (5 bases). Trimming removed 5 bases at V and 6 bases at J, with 16 bases between. The CDR3 has 14 amino acids. Germline V gene data show CDR1 as LNHDA and CDR2 as SQIVND (reference sequence). In DNA form, the CDR3 reads TGTGCCAGTAGTCCCCCGGGACCGGGTAATGGCTACACCTTC. Protein product: CASSPPGPGNGYTF.

The chain combines TRBV6-1 with TRBJ1-5; D remains unclear. This CDR3 spans 15 amino acids. Between the trimmed V and J ends, which lost 1 base and 3 bases, there was a span of 10 bases. Germline CDR1 and CDR2: MNHNS and SASEGT. CDR3 bases: TGTGCCAGCAGTGAAGTAAAACAGTACAATCAGCCCCAGCATTTT. This translates into CASSEVKQYNQPQHF.

The V gene is TRBV12-3 or TRBV12-4, the J gene TRBJ1-1, with 10 bases matching TRBD1. This CDR3 spans 12 amino acids. The V gene end was trimmed by 7 bases and the J gene end by 8 bases; junction bases not matched to a gene: 4. The CDR3 DNA follows: TGTGCCAGCACCCGGACAGGGGGAGAAGCTTTCTTT. This gives the protein CASTRTGGEAFF.

The V call is TRBV4-2, the J call TRBJ1-3; tentative D call: TRBD1 (5 bases). This CDR3 is 17 amino acids long. Trimming removed 0 bases from V and 2 bases from J, with 14 bases in between. Germline CDR1 and CDR2: LGHNA and YNFKEQ. The CDR3 protein is CASSQDPPGRAGNTIYF. For the CDR3, the DNA is TGTGCCAGCAGCCAAGATCCCCCCGGCAGGGCTGGAAACACCATATATTTT.

This rearrangement joins TRBV6-2 or TRBV6-3 to TRBJ2-3; 8 nucleotides line up with TRBD1. Germline CDR1 MNHEY, CDR2 SVGEGT. The CDR3 loop spans 18 amino acids. The V and J ends lost 0 bases and 0 bases, in that order; junction bases with no gene match: 8. The DNA for the CDR3 is TGTGCCAGCAGTTACTCCCTCGGACAGGGTGCTAGCACAGATACGCAGTATTTT. Amino acid sequence: CASSYSLGQGASTDTQYF.

This clone was seen only once. V gene TRBV6-2 or TRBV6-3 combines with J gene TRBJ2-6; D is possibly TRBD1 (5 bases). The CDR3 spans 15 residues. Trimming left V 5 bases short and J 3 bases short, with 11 bases between. Germline CDR1 is MNHEY and CDR2 is SVGEGT. CDR3: CASSMQGGGANVLTF. CDR3 nucleotides: TGTGCCAGCAGTATGCAGGGTGGTGGGGCCAACGTCCTGACTTTC.

This clone was counted a few times. The CDR3, as DNA: TGCAGCGTAGCCCACGGCCACGAGCAGTACTTC. It codes for CSVAHGHEQYF. V usage is TRBV29-1 and J usage is TRBJ2-7; D gene uncertain. The germline gives CDR1 SQVTM, CDR2 ANQGSEA. The CDR3 spans 11 residues. V dropped 6 bases and J dropped 5 bases, with 11 bases sitting between them.

This CDR3 reads CAISESTGTGVVNEQFF. The CDR3 bases are TGTGCCATCAGTGAGTCGACCGGGACAGGGGTTGTCAATGAGCAGTTCTTC. This sequence joins TRBV10-3 and TRBJ2-1; TRBD1 agrees at 10 bases. The CDR3 sequence is 17 residues long. With 0 bases clipped from V and 6 bases from J, the junction kept 8 bases outside the gene matches. Germline V gene sequence: CDR1 ENHRY, CDR2 SYGVKD.

The chain joins TRBV6-5 to TRBJ1-5; the D is unclear. V lost 7 bases, J lost 4 bases, and 8 bases lay in between. The CDR3 contains 12 residues. CDR1 MNHEY and CDR2 SVGAGI come from the germline V gene. The CDR3 DNA reads as TGTGCCAGCAACGGGTCGAATCAGCCCCAGCATTTT. Its protein product is CASNGSNQPQHF.

This rearrangement joins TRBV14 to TRBJ2-1; TRBD1 aligns across 7 bases. V lost 4 bases to trimming and J lost 9 bases; unmatched junction nucleotides: 12. This CDR3 spans 15 amino acids. Germline loops: CDR1 SGHDN, CDR2 FVKESK. As DNA, the CDR3 is TGTGCCAGCAGCCGATTGGGCCCAGAGGGGGCTGAGCAGTTCTTC. It translates to CASSRLGPEGAEQFF.